One T cell receptor beta chain is described in this entry. The sample belongs to a study of blood T cell repertoires in COVID-19. After removal of 3 bases from V and 0 bases from J, the junction contained 1 base not matched to a gene. This CDR3 region has 14 residues. Germline values: CDR1 LNHNV, CDR2 YYDKDF (reference sequence). TCRdb's table, derived via immunoSEQ multiplex PCR, lists solely in-frame clones and lacks some. This table holds approximately 190,000 clones, around nine tenths found once. The chain recombines TRBV15 with TRBJ1-1; 7 bases agree with TRBD1. This sequence was found in a man between 65 and 85 years old with active or convalescent COVID-19. The material sequenced was peripheral blood. In DNA, the CDR3 is TGTGCCACCAGCAGGGGACAGCTGAACACTGAAGCTTTCTTT. It is translated as CATSRGQLNTEAFF. Full variable domain (remainder filled in from reference TRBV15 and TRBJ1-1): DAMVIQNPRYQVTQFGKPVTLSCSQTLNHNVMYWYQQKSSQAPKLLFHYYDKDFNNEADTPDNFQSRRPNTSFCFLDIRSPGLGDTAMYLCATSRGQLNTEAFFGQGTRLTVV.